Below are 27 T cell receptor beta chains sequenced from a single sample in a study of glioma-infiltrating T cells. Amplification of TCR alpha and beta CDR3 regions from RNA used iRepertoire nested multiplex PCR. MiXCR was run by TCRdb on the multiplex PCR reads, yielding one entry per CDR3 protein. The sample lists about 180,000 distinct CDR3 sequences; roughly 45% were seen once. The sample comprised glioma tissue, nonneoplastic brain tissue, or PBMCs (not recorded which). The source is a human donor with low-grade glioma or glioblastoma, undergoing nonglioma brain surgery, or in good health (not recorded which).

With regard to this clonotype: This CDR3 is missing its conserved last phenylalanine or tryptophan, likely due to a read error. Because the CDR3's place on the DNA is in doubt, the DNA is left out and the CDR3 is given as listed by TCRdb. The chain employs TRBV6-2 or TRBV6-3 and TRBJ2-1; the D segment call TRBD2 is taken from the table without a DNA check. The CDR3 is 16 residues long, counting both termini. Germline V gene sequence: CDR1 MNHEY, CDR2 SVGEGT. The chain's CDR3 is CATTETSVTTDNERFL.

This clonotype was detected a few times. The chain employs TRBV5-4 and TRBJ2-5, with D perhaps given as TRBD1 or TRBD2 (5 bases each). The CDR3 loop spans 13 amino acids. V was pared by 0 bases and J by 5 bases, with 8 bases between. Germline CDR1 SGHNT, CDR2 YYREEE (reference sequence). In nucleotides, the CDR3 is TGTGCCAGCAGCTTGGGGGACGTGGAGACCCAGTACTTC. This translates into CASSLGDVETQYF.

This clonotype occurred many times. The rearrangement links TRBV20-1 to TRBJ1-5; no clear D. CDR3 length: 13 residues. From germline, CDR1 is DFQATT and CDR2 SNEGSKA (reference sequence). Trimming removed 3 bases from V and 4 bases from J, with 10 bases in between. The DNA of the CDR3 is TGCAGTGCTAGCAAGATAAGTAATCAGCCCCAGCATTTT. Translation gives CSASKISNQPQHF.

The table lists this clonotype with a count of one. The rearrangement links TRBV12-3 or TRBV12-4 to TRBJ2-3; no clear D gene. The CDR3 covers 14 residues. Trimming removed 6 bases from V and 3 bases from J, with 13 bases in between. CDR3 coding DNA: TGTGCCAGCAGGTTCGGAAAAAAAACAGATACGCAGTATTTT. Translated: CASRFGKKTDTQYF.

The genes are TRBV3-1 and TRBJ2-3; D not certain. The CDR3 is made up of 18 amino acids. V shed 0 bases and J shed 4 bases, with 20 bases lying between them. The V gene's germline CDR1 is LGHDT and CDR2 YNNKEL (reference sequence). CDR3 coding DNA: TGTGCCAGCAGCCAAGAAATTCGGCTCACGAGTGAATCAGATACGCAGTATTTT. Protein product: CASSQEIRLTSESDTQYF.

Points on this clonotype: One base away lies a much larger clone, so this may be a sequencing read error. CDR3: CASSLGGGLDTIYF. CDR3 in DNA: TGTGCCAGCAGCTTAGGGGGGGGCTTAGACACCATATATTTT. The J gene is TRBJ1-3, the V gene TRBV7-2, with D tentatively TRBD1 (6 bases). Germline V CDR1 and CDR2: SGHTA, FQGNSA. V lost 1 base to trimming and J lost 8 bases, with 12 bases between them. This CDR3 is 14 amino acids long.

Details on this clonotype: Being one base from a much bigger clone, this may be a read error. This chain uses TRBV25-1 with TRBJ2-5; D gene uncertain. Trimming cost V 1 base and J 3 bases, with 9 bases left between them. Germline assignment: CDR1 MGHDK and CDR2 SYGVNS. CDR3 length: 14 residues. The CDR3 coding sequence is TGTGCCAGCAGTGAATTGGAGAGTAAAGAGACCCAGTACTTC. It yields the protein CASSELESKETQYF.

Concerning this clonotype itself: This sequence may be a read error, since a much larger clone differs from it by one base. The chain recombines TRBV9 with TRBJ2-1; D gene ambiguous. V lost 4 bases to trimming and J lost 0 bases, with 11 bases between them. CDR1 and CDR2 from the germline V gene are SGDLS and YYNGEE. This CDR3 comprises 15 residues. The CDR3 protein is CASSSGVSSYNEQFF. The CDR3 region has the DNA TGTGCCAGCAGCTCCGGCGTTAGCTCCTACAATGAGCAGTTCTTC.

This clonotype is medium-sized (0.01 to 0.1%) by share. At one boundary the junction diverges from the germline segment, which might be a read error. The rearrangement joins TRBV20-1 to TRBJ2-1; the match to TRBD2 covers 10 bases. The CDR3 runs 12 residues. Germline CDR1 is DFQATT and CDR2 is SNEGSKA (reference sequence). CDR3 sequence (DNA): TGCAGCGCTAGCGGGAGTTTGCCTGAGCAGTTCTTC. Its translation: CSASGSLPEQFF.

This rearrangement joins TRBV12-3 or TRBV12-4 to TRBJ1-1, with 9 positions matching TRBD1. Trimming took 6 bases from V and 4 from J; bases not matched to a gene: 15. The CDR3 spans 17 residues. DNA of the CDR3: TGTGCCAGCAGGGATACCACCCGGGGGACAGGGATCACTGAAGCTTTCTTT. Protein sequence: CASRDTTRGTGITEAFF.

This clonotype was detected many times. This sequence joins TRBV2 and TRBJ1-5, with no clear D. This CDR3 has 13 amino acids. Between the trimmed V and J ends, which lost 5 bases and 6 bases, there was a span of 11 bases. From germline, CDR1 is SNHLY and CDR2 FYNNEI. In DNA, the CDR3 is TGTGCCAGCAGTCTCCTCGGAGGTCAGCCCCAGCATTTT. It is translated as CASSLLGGQPQHF.

This clonotype was counted many times. The chain carries TRBV27 and TRBJ2-7, with 10 positions matching TRBD1. This CDR3 contains 14 residues. Germline CDR1 and CDR2: MNHEY and SMNVEV (reference sequence). The J segment lost 4 bases and the V segment lost 5 bases, leaving 5 bases of the junction unmatched. The CDR3 sequence: CASSPGTGEYEQYF. The CDR3 region has the DNA TGTGCCAGCAGTCCCGGGACAGGGGAATACGAGCAGTACTTC.

This clonotype was picked up a small number of times. This may be a read error, as it is one base from a much larger clone. The V and J genes are TRBV28 and TRBJ1-2; D not certain. CDR3 length equals 13 residues. Trimming left V 3 bases short and J 6 bases short, with 11 bases between. Germline CDR1 is MDHEN and CDR2 is SYDVKM. The CDR3: CASSFLVSNGYTF. CDR3 coding DNA: TGTGCCAGCAGTTTTCTGGTTTCGAATGGCTACACCTTC.

This clonotype has only a few counts. The rearrangement links TRBV11-2 to TRBJ2-7; a weak D match, TRBD2 (5 bases). Germline assignment: CDR1 SGHAT and CDR2 FQNNGV. The CDR3 is 15 residues long. Between the trimmed V and J ends, which lost 3 bases and 5 bases, there was a span of 17 bases. CDR3 DNA: TGTGCCAGCAGCTTGGGTGGGCGGGTTGAGGACGAGCAGTACTTC. This gives the protein CASSLGGRVEDEQYF.

This clonotype was recorded a few times. The CDR3 does not close with the conserved phenylalanine or tryptophan, likely indicating a read error. This chain connects TRBV28 to TRBJ2-3; 7 nucleotides match TRBD2. The CDR3 is 15 amino acids. V gave up 5 bases and J gave up 2 bases; unmatched junction bases: 7. Germline CDR1 and CDR2: MDHEN and SYDVKM. The CDR3 nucleotides read TGTGCCAGCAGTGAAACGACTAGCTCCACAGATACGCAGTATTCT. Its translation: CASSETTSSTDTQYS.

This rearrangement joins TRBV18 to TRBJ2-4, with D possibly being TRBD1 or TRBD2 (5 bases each). The ends were cut back, 1 base at V and 9 bases at J, with 10 bases in the middle. Per germline, CDR1 KGHSH and CDR2 LQKENI. This CDR3 spans 13 amino acids. The CDR3: CASSPRPGTIQYF. DNA of the CDR3: TGTGCCAGCTCACCACGCCCGGGGACCATTCAGTACTTC.

A note on this clonotype: An end of the junction differs from the germline gene, which may be a read error. The chain is built from TRBV7-9 and TRBJ2-1; D is unresolved. The CDR3 extends over 12 amino acids. Germline assignment: CDR1 SEHNR and CDR2 FQNEAQ (reference sequence). CDR3 in amino acids: CASRLGKREQFF. The DNA for the CDR3 is TGTGCCAGCAGATTAGGAAAGCGTGAGCAGTTCTTC.

V gene TRBV20-1 combines with J gene TRBJ2-7; TRBD2 matches 8 bases. V dropped 6 bases and J dropped 7; count of bases not matched to a gene: 11. Per germline, CDR1 DFQATT and CDR2 SNEGSKA (reference sequence). The CDR3 covers 13 residues. CDR3 DNA sequence: TGCAGTGCCTCATACGGGACTAGGGGGGAGCAGTACTTC. As protein: CSASYGTRGEQYF.

This clonotype occurred many times. The genes are TRBV18 and TRBJ1-1, with 10 bases fitting TRBD1. Germline V CDR1 and CDR2: KGHSH, LQKENI. This CDR3 has 15 residues. The trim removed 2 bases at V and 4 bases at J, leaving 4 bases unmatched. The CDR3 region is CASSPVGTGATEAFF. The CDR3 bases are TGTGCCAGCTCACCAGTCGGGACAGGGGCCACTGAAGCTTTCTTT.

A word on this clonotype: A much more abundant neighbour one base away suggests this may be a read error. The chain recombines TRBV20-1 with TRBJ2-7; the D gene is possibly TRBD1 (6 bases). Germline CDR1 is DFQATT and CDR2 is SNEGSKA (reference sequence). This CDR3 has 12 residues. The CDR3 nucleotides read TGCATTACTACAGGGAGAAAGGGGGAGCAGTACTTC. Its translation is CITTGRKGEQYF.

This chain uses TRBV7-8 with TRBJ2-1; 9 bases are shared with TRBD2. Germline loops: CDR1 SGHVS, CDR2 FQNEAQ. The CDR3 consists of 15 residues. V lost 5 bases, J lost 2 bases, and 4 bases stayed unmatched. The CDR3 DNA sequence: TGTGCCAGCAGCCCGACTAGCGGCGCCTACAATGAGCAGTTCTTC. Encoded protein: CASSPTSGAYNEQFF.

This clonotype was observed a handful of times. This sequence may be a read error, since a much larger clone differs from it by one base. V usage is TRBV20-1 and J usage is TRBJ1-4; 7 bases are a match to TRBD1. CDR3 length: 15 amino acids. Germline V CDR1 and CDR2: DFQATT, SNEGSKA (reference sequence). V lost 6 bases to trimming and J lost 4 bases; unmatched junction nucleotides: 11. The CDR3 spells CSASFDRANNEKLFF. The CDR3 DNA reads TGCAGTGCAAGCTTCGACAGGGCCAATAATGAAAAACTGTTTTTT.

V is TRBV4-2 and J is TRBJ2-1; possible D gene TRBD1, 6 bases. This CDR3 has 14 residues. Germline CDR1 LGHNA, CDR2 YNFKEQ. Trimming left V 4 bases short and J 6 bases short, with 13 bases between. The CDR3 sequence: CASSRDRFGNEQFF. CDR3 nucleotides: TGTGCCAGCAGCCGCGACAGGTTCGGCAATGAGCAGTTCTTC.

This chain connects TRBV6-1 to TRBJ2-1; 8 positions agree with TRBD1. Per germline, CDR1 MNHNS and CDR2 SASEGT. J gave up 8 bases and V 6 bases, and 18 bases lay outside the gene matches. The CDR3 covers 17 residues. The CDR3 sequence: CASREMTRTGQLDEQFF. CDR3 DNA sequence: TGTGCCAGCAGGGAGATGACCAGGACAGGGCAATTAGATGAGCAGTTCTTC.

The gene calls are TRBV6-6 and TRBJ2-3, with 10 bases aligning to TRBD2. V dropped 8 bases and J dropped 4; count of bases not matched to a gene: 9. Germline V gene sequence: CDR1 MNHNY, CDR2 SVGAGI (reference sequence). The CDR3 is 15 residues long. The CDR3 is CASRLAGTSADTQYF. The CDR3, as DNA: TGTGCCAGCCGTCTAGCGGGGACTAGCGCAGATACGCAGTATTTT.

In the case of this clonotype: This may arise from a read error, as a much more abundant clone is one base away. J is TRBJ1-1 and V is TRBV29-1, with D hard to call. Germline V gene sequence: CDR1 SQVTM, CDR2 ANQGSEA. Trimming shortened V by 6 bases and J by 3 bases, and 14 bases separated the two germline ends. This CDR3 contains 13 residues. The CDR3 loop is CSVVRHADTEAFF. DNA for the CDR3: TGCAGCGTCGTGAGACATGCGGACACTGAAGCTTTCTTT.

This clonotype has ten or more counts. The rearrangement uses TRBV2 and TRBJ1-5, with D possibly being TRBD1 (5 bases). The germline gives CDR1 SNHLY, CDR2 FYNNEI. The V end lost 7 bases, the J end lost 0 bases, and 10 bases lay between the germline ends. CDR3 length: 14 residues. CDR3 nucleotides: TGTGCCAGCACGCGACAGAATAGCAATCAGCCCCAGCATTTT. Protein product: CASTRQNSNQPQHF.